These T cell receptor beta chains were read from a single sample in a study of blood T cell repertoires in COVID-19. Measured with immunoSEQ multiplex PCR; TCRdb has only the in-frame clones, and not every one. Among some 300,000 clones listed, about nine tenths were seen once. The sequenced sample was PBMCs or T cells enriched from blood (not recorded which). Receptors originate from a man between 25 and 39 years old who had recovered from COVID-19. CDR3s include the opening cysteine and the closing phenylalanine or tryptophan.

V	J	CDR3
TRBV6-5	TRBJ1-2	CASSTNWGASYGYTF
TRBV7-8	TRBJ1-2	CASSLLDRDTFGYGYTF
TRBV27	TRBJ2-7	CASSFAARSYEQYF
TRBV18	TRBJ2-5	CASSPNGQGLVETQYF
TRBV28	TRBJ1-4	CASSLRFGQGEKLFF
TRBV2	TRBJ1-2	CASTLSNYGYTF
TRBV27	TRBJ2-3	CASSYHSLSTDTQYF
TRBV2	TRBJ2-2	CASRPLTVNTGELFF
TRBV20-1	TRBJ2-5	CSASDPGQGGETQYF
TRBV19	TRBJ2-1	CASSIRLAGARSSYNEQFF
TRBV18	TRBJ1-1	CASSGQRNTEAFF
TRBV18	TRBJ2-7	CASSGAGRNEQYF
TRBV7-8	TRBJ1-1	CASSLGQGFFTEAFF
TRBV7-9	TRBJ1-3	CASSGTGARSGNTIYF